This T cell receptor (beta chain) is drawn from a study of cytomegalovirus exposure and HLA in healthy donors. Study results and limitations: Sequencing likely caused a cluster of highly shared sequence variants. A classifier reportedly called cytomegalovirus status with high sensitivity and specificity. Reportedly, a later analysis found an Asian-associated ancestry cluster had fewer N-insertions than the approximately 670-donor mean. Cytomegalovirus association was assigned to 170 or so TCR beta chains.

Regarding this clone: Its antigen is not identified.

From germline, CDR1 is SGHRS and CDR2 YFSETQ. V was cut by 0 bases and J by 0 bases, with 9 bases left in between. This CDR3 has 16 residues. PCR was performed using 60 Vbeta and 13 Jbeta primers. Assay: immunoSEQ multiplex PCR; the TCRdb copy retains only in-frame clones and omits some. The data contain approximately 100,000 clones, around nine tenths of them singletons. The V and J genes are TRBV5-1 and TRBJ2-2; possible D gene TRBD1, 5 bases. Material: PBMCs. This receptor was identified in a man aged 30 to 39 in good health and CMV-seropositive. DNA for the CDR3: TGCGCCAGCAGCTTGGGCGACAGACCGAACACCGGGGAGCTGTTTTTT. Amino acid sequence: CASSLGDRPNTGELFF.